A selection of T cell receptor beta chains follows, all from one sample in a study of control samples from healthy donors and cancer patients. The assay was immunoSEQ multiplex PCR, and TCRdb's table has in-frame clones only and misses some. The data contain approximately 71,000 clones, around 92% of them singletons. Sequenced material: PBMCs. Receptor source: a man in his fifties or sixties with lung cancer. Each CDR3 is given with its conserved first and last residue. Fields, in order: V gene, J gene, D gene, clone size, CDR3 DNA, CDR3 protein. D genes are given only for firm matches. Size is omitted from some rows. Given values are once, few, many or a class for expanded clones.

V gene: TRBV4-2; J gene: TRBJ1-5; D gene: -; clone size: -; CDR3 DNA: TGTGCCAGCAGCCGCGGGGGAGAGCCCAATCAGCCCCAGCATTTT; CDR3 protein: CASSRGGEPNQPQHF
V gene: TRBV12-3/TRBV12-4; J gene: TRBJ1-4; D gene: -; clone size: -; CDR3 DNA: TGTGCCAGCAGTTTGGGGGGAAATGAAAAACTGTTTTTT; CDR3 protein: CASSLGGNEKLFF
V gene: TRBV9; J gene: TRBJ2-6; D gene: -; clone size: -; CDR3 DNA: TGTGCCAGCAGCTTCCGGGACGGGGCATATGGGGCCAACGTCCTGACTTTC; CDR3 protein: CASSFRDGAYGANVLTF
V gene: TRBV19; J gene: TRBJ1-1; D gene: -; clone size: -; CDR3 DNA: TGTGCCAGTAGTATCCCCGGTGGGGTAGCCACTGAAGCTTTCTTT; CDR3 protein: CASSIPGGVATEAFF
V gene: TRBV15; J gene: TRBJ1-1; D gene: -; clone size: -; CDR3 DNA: TGTGCCACCAGCCGAGACCGGACCATGAACACTGAAGCTTTCTTT; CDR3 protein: CATSRDRTMNTEAFF
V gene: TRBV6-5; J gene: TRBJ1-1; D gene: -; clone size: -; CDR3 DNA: TGTGCCAGCAGTTACTCTTCGGCGGGCGCTGAAGCTTTCTTT; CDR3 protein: CASSYSSAGAEAFF
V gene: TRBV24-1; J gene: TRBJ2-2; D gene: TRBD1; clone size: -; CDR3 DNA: TGTGCCACCAGTGATTCTTGGACAGGGGAAAGGATCGGGGAGCTGTTTTTT; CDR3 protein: CATSDSWTGERIGELFF
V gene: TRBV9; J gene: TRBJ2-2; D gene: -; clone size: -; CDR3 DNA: TGTGCCAGCAGCGTAGCCCTGGCTGGGGAGCTGTTTTTT; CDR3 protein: CASSVALAGELFF
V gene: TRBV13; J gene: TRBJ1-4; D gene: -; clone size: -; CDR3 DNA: TGTGCCAGCAGCTTGAGTCTGCATAATGAAAAACTGTTTTTT; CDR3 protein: CASSLSLHNEKLFF
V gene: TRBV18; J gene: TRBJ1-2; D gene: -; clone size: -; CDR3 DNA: TGTGCCAGTCTCCAACGCCAGGGAGTCGGCTATGGCTACACCTTC; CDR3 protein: CASLQRQGVGYGYTF
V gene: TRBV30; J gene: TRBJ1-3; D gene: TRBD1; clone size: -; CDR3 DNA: TGTGCCTGGTCGACAGGGAAAGGAAACACCATATATTTT; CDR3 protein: CAWSTGKGNTIYF
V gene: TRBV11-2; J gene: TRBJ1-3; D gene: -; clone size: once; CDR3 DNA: TGTGCCAGCAGCTTCGTCGTCTCTGGAAACACCATATATTTT; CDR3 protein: CASSFVVSGNTIYF
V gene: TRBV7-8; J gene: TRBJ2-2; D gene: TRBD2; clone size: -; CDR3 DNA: TGTGCCAGCAGCTTAGTCGGGAGCGGGGGGGCGAACACCGGGGAGCTGTTTTTT; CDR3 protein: CASSLVGSGGANTGELFF
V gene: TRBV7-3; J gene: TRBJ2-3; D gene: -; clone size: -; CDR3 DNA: TGTGCCAGCAGCTTAAGCGGGGGCGGAGATACGCAGTATTTT; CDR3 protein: CASSLSGGGDTQYF
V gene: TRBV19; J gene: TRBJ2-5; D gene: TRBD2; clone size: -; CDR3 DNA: TGTGCCACCCGTCTCGGGGGGGGCCAAGAGACCCAGTACTTC; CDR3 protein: CATRLGGGQETQYF
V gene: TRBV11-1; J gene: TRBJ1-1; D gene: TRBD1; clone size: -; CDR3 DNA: TGTGCCAGCAAAGGGGACACAGGGGGCAGGAACACTGAAGCTTTCTTT; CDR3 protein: CASKGDTGGRNTEAFF
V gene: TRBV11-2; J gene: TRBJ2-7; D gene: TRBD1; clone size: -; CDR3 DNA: TGTGCCAGCAGCTTAGTTACAGGGGCAACCTACGAGCAGTACTTC; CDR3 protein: CASSLVTGATYEQYF
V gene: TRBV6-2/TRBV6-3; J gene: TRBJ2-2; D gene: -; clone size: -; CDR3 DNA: TGTGCCAGCAGTTACGCCGCCCTGGGCACCGGGGAGCTGTTTTTT; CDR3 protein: CASSYAALGTGELFF
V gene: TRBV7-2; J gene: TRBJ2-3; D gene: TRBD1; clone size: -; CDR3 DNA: TGTGCCAGCAGCCTAAGGACAGGGGGAGATACGCAGTATTTT; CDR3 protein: CASSLRTGGDTQYF
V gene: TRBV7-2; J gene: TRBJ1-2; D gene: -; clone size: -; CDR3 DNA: TGTGCCAGCAGCTTAGGGCTATCTAACTATGGCTACACCTTC; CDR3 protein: CASSLGLSNYGYTF
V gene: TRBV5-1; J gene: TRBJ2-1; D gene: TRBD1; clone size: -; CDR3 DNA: TGCGCCAGCAGGTTGGCCCGGACAGGGGTTCACAATGAGCAGTTCTTC; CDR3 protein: CASRLARTGVHNEQFF
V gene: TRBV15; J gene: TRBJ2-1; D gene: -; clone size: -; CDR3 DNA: TGTGCCACCAGCAGAATGACGACCTGGTCCAATGAGCAGTTCTTC; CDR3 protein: CATSRMTTWSNEQFF
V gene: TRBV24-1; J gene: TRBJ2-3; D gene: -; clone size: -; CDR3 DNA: TGTGCCACCGGGGACAGCCGGAGGGATAAAGATACGCAGTATTTT; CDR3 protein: CATGDSRRDKDTQYF
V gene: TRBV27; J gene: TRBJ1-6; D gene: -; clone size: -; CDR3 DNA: TGTGCCAGCAGTTTATCATACGGGGGCAGAGACACCCTCCACTTT; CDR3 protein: CASSLSYGGRDTLHF
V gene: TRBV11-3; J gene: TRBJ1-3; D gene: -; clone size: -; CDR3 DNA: TGTGCCAGCAGCCTCAGGGAGGCTGGAAACACCATATATTTT; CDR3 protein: CASSLREAGNTIYF
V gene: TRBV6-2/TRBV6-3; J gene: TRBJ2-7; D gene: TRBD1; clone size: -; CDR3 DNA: TGTGCCAGCAGCCGACAGGGACAGGCTTCCTACGAGCAGTACTTC; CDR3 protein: CASSRQGQASYEQYF
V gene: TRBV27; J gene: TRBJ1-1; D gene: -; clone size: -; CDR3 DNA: TGTGCCAGCAGTTTCTCACCCGACGGGAGGGACACTGAAGCTTTCTTT; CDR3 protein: CASSFSPDGRDTEAFF
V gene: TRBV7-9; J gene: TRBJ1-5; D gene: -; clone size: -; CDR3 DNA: TGTGCCAGCAGCTTAGGACGAACCTTTGAGCAGCCCCAGCATTTT; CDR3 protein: CASSLGRTFEQPQHF
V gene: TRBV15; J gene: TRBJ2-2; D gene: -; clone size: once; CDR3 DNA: TGTGCCACCAGCAGAGCAAGGAACCTGAACACCGGGGAGCTGTTTTTT; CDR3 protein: CATSRARNLNTGELFF
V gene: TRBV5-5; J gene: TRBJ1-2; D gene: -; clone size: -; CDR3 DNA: TGTGCCAGCAGCTTACAGGGATATGGCTACACCTTC; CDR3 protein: CASSLQGYGYTF
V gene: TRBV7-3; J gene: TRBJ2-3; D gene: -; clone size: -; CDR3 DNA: TGTGCCAGCAGCCTACAAGCCATCAGCACAGATACGCAGTATTTT; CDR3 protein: CASSLQAISTDTQYF
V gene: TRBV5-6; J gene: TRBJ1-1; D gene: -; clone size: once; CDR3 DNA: TGTGCCAGCAGCTTGGTCAGTACTGAAGCTTTCTTT; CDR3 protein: CASSLVSTEAFF